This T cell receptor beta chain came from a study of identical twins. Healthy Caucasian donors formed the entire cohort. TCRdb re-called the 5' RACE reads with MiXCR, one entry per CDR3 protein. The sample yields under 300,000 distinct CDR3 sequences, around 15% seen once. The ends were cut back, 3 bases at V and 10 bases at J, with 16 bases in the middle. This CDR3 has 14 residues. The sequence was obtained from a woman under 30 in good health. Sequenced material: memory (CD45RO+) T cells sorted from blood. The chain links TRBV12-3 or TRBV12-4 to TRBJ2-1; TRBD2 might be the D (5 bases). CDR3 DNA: TGTGCCAGCAGTTTCGGGTATGGAGGCGACGAGCAGTTCTTC. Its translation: CASSFGYGGDEQFF.